This is a list of T cell receptor beta chains from one sample in a study of T cell repertoires in cytomegalovirus infection. Antigens of these TCRs are unknown. Via MiXCR, TCRdb re-called the reads, giving one row per CDR3 protein. The data show under 70,000 distinct CDR3 sequences, approximately 36% seen once. The sequenced material came from PBMCs, sequenced either directly or after in vitro stimulation (not recorded which). The receptors come from a human donor in good health (CMV status not recorded). Some clones in this sample may be carry-over from other donors' samples. Each CDR3 is given with its conserved first and last residue. The order of the fields is J gene, clone size, CDR3 length, D gene, V gene, CDR3 protein, CDR3 DNA. D genes are given only for firm matches. Where a row states a size, it is once, few, many or the class of an expanded clone; other rows omit it.

TRBJ1-6 NA 18 NA TRBV4-1 CASSQLSPGTVYNSPLHF TGCGCCAGCAGCCAACTATCGCCGGGGACGGTTTATAATTCACCCCTCCACTTT
TRBJ2-7 few 15 NA TRBV7-2 CASSLERTGSAAQYF TGTGCCAGCAGCTTAGAAAGGACGGGGTCCGCGGCACAGTACTTC
TRBJ2-7 NA 13 NA TRBV19 CASSSALSYEQYF TGTGCCAGTAGTAGCGCCCTCTCCTACGAGCAGTACTTC
TRBJ2-1 NA 15 TRBD2 TRBV7-9 CASSSQAGTGNEQFF TGTGCCAGCAGCTCCCAAGCGGGGACCGGCAATGAGCAGTTCTTC
TRBJ2-5 NA 19 TRBD2 TRBV7-2 CASRRPRGTSGGARETQYF TGTGCCAGCCGCAGGCCGAGGGGGACTAGCGGGGGGGCCCGAGAGACCCAGTACTTC
TRBJ2-6 few 14 NA TRBV7-9 CASSGGIGANVLTF TGTGCCAGCAGCGGGGGTATTGGGGCCAACGTCCTGACTTTC
TRBJ2-1 few 15 NA TRBV28 CASSRPGDLYNEQFF TGTGCCAGCAGTCGTCCCGGGGACCTTTACAATGAGCAGTTCTTC
TRBJ2-7 few 13 TRBD1 TRBV7-9 CASRSGTGYEQYF TGTGCCAGCAGATCCGGGACAGGCTACGAGCAGTACTTC
TRBJ2-1 few 14 NA TRBV28 CASREQGPYNEQFF TGTGCCAGCAGGGAGCAGGGCCCATACAATGAGCAGTTCTTC
TRBJ2-7 few 15 NA TRBV27 CASSLHPRQGYEQYF TGTGCCAGCAGTTTACACCCCCGGCAGGGCTACGAGCAGTACTTC
TRBJ2-3 NA 11 NA TRBV6-1 CATHPTDTQYF TGTGCCACGCACCCCACAGATACGCAGTATTTT
TRBJ2-2 few 13 NA TRBV2 CASIIRRTGELFF TGTGCCAGCATTATAAGGAGGACCGGGGAGCTGTTTTTT
TRBJ1-6 NA 13 NA TRBV28 CASSPIRAAPLHF TGTGCCAGCAGTCCGATCAGGGCGGCACCCCTCCACTTT
TRBJ2-3 NA 18 TRBD1 TRBV7-8 CASSLVFWTGLGTDTQYF TGTGCCAGCAGCTTAGTGTTCTGGACAGGCTTGGGGACAGATACGCAGTATTTT
TRBJ2-7 few 14 NA TRBV6-1 CASRGGQISYEQYF TGTGCCAGCAGGGGGGGGCAGATCTCCTACGAGCAGTACTTC
TRBJ2-2 few 15 NA TRBV19 CASNPLVGTAGELFF TGTGCCAGTAATCCCCTGGTCGGGACCGCCGGGGAGCTGTTTTTT
TRBJ1-1 once 12 NA TRBV6-6 CASRSGTTEAFF TGTGCCAGCAGATCGGGAACGACTGAAGCTTTCTTT
TRBJ1-5 few 12 NA TRBV20-1 CSATGTYQPQHF TGCAGTGCAACAGGGACTTACCAGCCCCAGCATTTT
TRBJ2-7 NA 14 NA TRBV6-5 CATSTGPPSYEQYF TGTGCCACCTCAACGGGGCCCCCCAGTTACGAGCAGTACTTC
TRBJ1-1 NA 16 TRBD1 TRBV6-1 CASRPGTGSENTEAFF TGTGCCAGCAGACCCGGGACAGGGTCTGAGAACACTGAAGCTTTCTTT
TRBJ1-5 NA 14 NA TRBV7-2 CASSLSTGNQPQHF TGTGCCAGCAGCCTCAGCACAGGGAATCAGCCCCAGCATTTT
TRBJ2-5 few 12 NA TRBV20-1 CSAISGPETQYF TGCAGTGCTATTTCAGGGCCAGAGACCCAGTACTTC
TRBJ2-3 NA 12 NA TRBV2 CASSRPTDTQYF TGTGCCAGCAGTCGACCCACAGATACGCAGTATTTT
TRBJ1-2 once 18 TRBD1 TRBV9 CASSGTGTDVRTNYGYTF TGTGCCAGCAGTGGCACCGGGACAGACGTAAGAACTAACTATGGCTACACCTTC
TRBJ2-7 few 15 TRBD2 TRBV30 CAWSVRWGEGYEQYF TGTGCCTGGAGTGTACGATGGGGGGAGGGGTACGAGCAGTACTTC
TRBJ2-1 few 15 TRBD2 TRBV20-1 CSARRGLASYNEQFF TGCAGTGCTAGAAGGGGACTAGCGAGCTACAATGAGCAGTTCTTC
TRBJ2-1 NA 17 NA TRBV6-5 CASSRRGSGGLNNEQFF TGTGCCAGCAGTCGTAGGGGCTCTGGTGGACTAAACAATGAGCAGTTCTTC
TRBJ1-2 few 13 NA TRBV14 CASSLLGNYGYTF TGTGCCAGCAGCCTTTTAGGGAACTATGGCTACACCTTC
TRBJ2-7 few 14 TRBD2 TRBV7-2 CASSLAGRAYEQYF TGTGCCAGCAGCTTAGCCGGGAGGGCCTACGAGCAGTACTTC
TRBJ1-4 few 13 NA TRBV10-3 CAISRSTNEKLFF TGTGCCATCAGCCGATCAACTAATGAAAAACTGTTTTTT
TRBJ1-1 NA 14 NA TRBV6-4 CASSWVGGDTEAFF TGTGCCAGCAGCTGGGTAGGGGGGGACACTGAAGCTTTCTTT
TRBJ2-1 NA 16 TRBD1 TRBV20-1 CSVWSRTGGPYNEQFF TGCTCTGTGTGGTCAAGGACAGGGGGGCCCTACAATGAGCAGTTCTTC
TRBJ2-3 few 14 NA TRBV20-1 CSARDTPRSDTQYF TGCAGTGCTAGAGATACCCCCCGGTCGGATACGCAGTATTTT
TRBJ2-1 NA 14 TRBD1 TRBV6-2/TRBV6-3 CASRDRVSYNEQFF TGTGCCAGCAGAGACAGGGTCTCCTACAATGAGCAGTTCTTC
TRBJ2-1 few 17 TRBD2 TRBV25-1 CASSEYPTSGDNNEQFF TGTGCCAGCAGTGAATACCCGACTAGCGGGGATAACAATGAGCAGTTCTTC
TRBJ2-5 many 13 NA TRBV12-3/TRBV12-4 CASSQGNQETQYF TGTGCCAGTTCCCAGGGAAACCAAGAGACCCAGTACTTC
TRBJ1-1 few 16 NA TRBV7-2 CASSPLGRGMDAEAFF TGTGCCAGCAGCCCCCTAGGGCGGGGGATGGACGCTGAAGCTTTCTTT
TRBJ2-4 few 19 NA TRBV28 CASSLFRGAVGFAKNIQYF TGTGCCAGCAGTTTATTCAGGGGGGCTGTGGGATTCGCCAAAAACATTCAGTACTTC
TRBJ1-1 NA 13 NA TRBV20-1 CSAMWGRVGEAFF TGCAGTGCCATGTGGGGGAGAGTAGGTGAAGCTTTCTTT